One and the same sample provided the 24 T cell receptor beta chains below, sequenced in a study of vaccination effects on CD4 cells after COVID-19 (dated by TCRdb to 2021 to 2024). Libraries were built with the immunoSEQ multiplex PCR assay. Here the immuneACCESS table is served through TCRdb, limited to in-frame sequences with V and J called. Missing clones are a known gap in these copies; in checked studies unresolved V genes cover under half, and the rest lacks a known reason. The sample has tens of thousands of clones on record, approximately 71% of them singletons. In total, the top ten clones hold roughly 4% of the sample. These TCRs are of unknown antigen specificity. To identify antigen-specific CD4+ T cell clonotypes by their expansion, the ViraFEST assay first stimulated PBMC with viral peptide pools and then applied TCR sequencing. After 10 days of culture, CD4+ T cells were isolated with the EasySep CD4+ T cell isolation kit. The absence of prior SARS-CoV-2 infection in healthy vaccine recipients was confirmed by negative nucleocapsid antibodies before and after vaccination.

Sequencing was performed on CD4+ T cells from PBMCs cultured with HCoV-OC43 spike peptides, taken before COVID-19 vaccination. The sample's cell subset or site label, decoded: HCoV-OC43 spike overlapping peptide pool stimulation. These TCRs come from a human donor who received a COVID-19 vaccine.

DNA for the CDR3: TGCGCCAGCAGCTTGGAGGGCGTTAGCAATCAGCCCCAGCATTTT. As protein: CASSLEGVSNQPQHF. The J gene is TRBJ1-5, the V gene TRBV5-1, with D unresolved. Between the trimmed V and J ends, which lost 0 bases and 0 bases, there was a span of 7 bases. This CDR3 is built from 15 residues. Germline V CDR1 and CDR2: SGHRS, YFSETQ.

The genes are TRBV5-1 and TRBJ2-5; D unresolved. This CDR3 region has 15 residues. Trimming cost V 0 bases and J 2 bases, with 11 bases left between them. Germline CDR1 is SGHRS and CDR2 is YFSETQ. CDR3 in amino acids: CASSLAPDRQETQYF. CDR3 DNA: TGCGCCAGCAGCTTGGCACCAGACCGACAAGAGACCCAGTACTTC.

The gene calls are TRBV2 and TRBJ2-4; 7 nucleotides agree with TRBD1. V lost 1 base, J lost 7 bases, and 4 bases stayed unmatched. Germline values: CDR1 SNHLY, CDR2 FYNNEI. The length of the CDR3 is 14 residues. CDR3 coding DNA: TGTGCCAGCAGTGAAGTACAGGGGCGGAACATTCAGTACTTC. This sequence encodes CASSEVQGRNIQYF.

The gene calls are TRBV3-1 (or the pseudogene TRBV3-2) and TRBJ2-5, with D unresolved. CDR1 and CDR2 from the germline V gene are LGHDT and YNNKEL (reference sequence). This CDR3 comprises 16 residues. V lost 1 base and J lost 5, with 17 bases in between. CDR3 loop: CASSQGVATLGETQYF. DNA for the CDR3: TGTGCCAGCAGCCAAGGAGTTGCGACCCTAGGGGAGACCCAGTACTTC.

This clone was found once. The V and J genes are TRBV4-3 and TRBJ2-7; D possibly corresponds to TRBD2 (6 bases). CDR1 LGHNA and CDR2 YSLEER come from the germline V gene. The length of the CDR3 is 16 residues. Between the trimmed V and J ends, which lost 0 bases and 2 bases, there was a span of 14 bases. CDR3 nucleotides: TGCGCCAGCAGCCAAGATGGGGGGTACTATACCTACGAGCAGTACGTC. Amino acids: CASSQDGGYYTYEQYV.

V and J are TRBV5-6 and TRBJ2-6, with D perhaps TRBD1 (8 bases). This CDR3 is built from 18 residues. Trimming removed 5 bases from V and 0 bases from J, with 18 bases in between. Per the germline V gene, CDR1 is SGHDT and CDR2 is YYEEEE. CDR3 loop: CASRRGTGIYSGANVLTF. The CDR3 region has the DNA TGTGCCAGCAGGCGGGGGACAGGAATTTACTCTGGGGCCAACGTCCTGACTTTC.

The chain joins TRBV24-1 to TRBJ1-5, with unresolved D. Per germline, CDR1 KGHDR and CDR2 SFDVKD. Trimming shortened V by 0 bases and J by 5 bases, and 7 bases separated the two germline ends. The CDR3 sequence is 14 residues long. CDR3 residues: CATSDLQLDQPQHF. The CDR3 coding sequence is TGTGCCACCAGTGATTTGCAACTGGATCAGCCCCAGCATTTT.

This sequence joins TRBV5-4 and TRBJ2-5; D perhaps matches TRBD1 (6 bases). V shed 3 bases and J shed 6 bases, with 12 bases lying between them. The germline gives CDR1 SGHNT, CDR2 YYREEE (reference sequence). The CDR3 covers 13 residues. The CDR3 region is CASSSLGAKTQYF. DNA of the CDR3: TGTGCCAGCAGCTCCCTGGGGGCAAAGACCCAGTACTTC.

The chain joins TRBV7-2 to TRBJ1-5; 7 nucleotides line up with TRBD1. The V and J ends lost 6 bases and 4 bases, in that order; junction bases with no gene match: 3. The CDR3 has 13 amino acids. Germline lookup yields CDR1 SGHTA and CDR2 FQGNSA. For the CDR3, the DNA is TGTGCCAGCAGTCGGGACAGTAATCAGCCCCAGCATTTT. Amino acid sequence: CASSRDSNQPQHF. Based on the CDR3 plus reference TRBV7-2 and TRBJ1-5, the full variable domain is GAGVSQSPSNKVTEKGKDVELRCDPISGHTALYWYRQSLGQGLEFLIYFQGNSAPDKSGLPSDRFSAERTGGSVSTLTIQRTQQEDSAVYLCASSRDSNQPQHFGDGTRLSIL.

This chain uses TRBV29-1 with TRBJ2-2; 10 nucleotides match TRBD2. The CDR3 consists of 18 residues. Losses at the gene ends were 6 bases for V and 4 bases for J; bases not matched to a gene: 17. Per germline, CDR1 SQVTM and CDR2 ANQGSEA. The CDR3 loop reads CSVQRYRAGGLSTGELFF. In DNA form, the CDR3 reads TGCAGCGTCCAGAGGTACCGAGCGGGGGGGCTAAGCACCGGGGAGCTGTTTTTT.

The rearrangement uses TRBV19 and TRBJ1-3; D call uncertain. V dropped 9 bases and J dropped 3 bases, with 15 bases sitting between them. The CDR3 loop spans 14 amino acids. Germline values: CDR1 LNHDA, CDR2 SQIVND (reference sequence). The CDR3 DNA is TGTGCCAGCAAAACCACGACATATGGAAACACCATATATTTT. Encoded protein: CASKTTTYGNTIYF.

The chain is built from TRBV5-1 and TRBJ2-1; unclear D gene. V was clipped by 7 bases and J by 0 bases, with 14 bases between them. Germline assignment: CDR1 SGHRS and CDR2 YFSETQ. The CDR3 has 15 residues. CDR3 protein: CASRKVPDSYNEQFF. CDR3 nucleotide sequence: TGCGCCAGCCGGAAGGTGCCGGACTCCTACAATGAGCAGTTCTTC.

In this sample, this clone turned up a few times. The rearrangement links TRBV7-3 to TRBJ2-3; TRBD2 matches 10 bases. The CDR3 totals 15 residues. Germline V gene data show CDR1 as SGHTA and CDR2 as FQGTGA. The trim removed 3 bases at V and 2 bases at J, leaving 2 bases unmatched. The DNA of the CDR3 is TGTGCCAGCAGCTTGAGCGGGGGGGACACAGATACGCAGTATTTT. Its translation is CASSLSGGDTDTQYF.

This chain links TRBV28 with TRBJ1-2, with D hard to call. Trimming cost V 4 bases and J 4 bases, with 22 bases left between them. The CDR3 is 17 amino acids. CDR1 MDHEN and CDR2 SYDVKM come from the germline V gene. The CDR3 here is CASSSVHRVLGGYGYTF. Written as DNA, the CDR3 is TGTGCCAGCAGTTCCGTACACCGGGTCCTGGGTGGCTATGGCTACACCTTC.

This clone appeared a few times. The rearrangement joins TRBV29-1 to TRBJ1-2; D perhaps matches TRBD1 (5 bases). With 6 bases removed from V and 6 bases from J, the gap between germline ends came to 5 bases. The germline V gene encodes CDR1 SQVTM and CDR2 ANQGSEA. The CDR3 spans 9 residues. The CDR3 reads CSVTDGYTF. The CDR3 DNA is TGCAGCGTGACAGATGGCTACACCTTC.

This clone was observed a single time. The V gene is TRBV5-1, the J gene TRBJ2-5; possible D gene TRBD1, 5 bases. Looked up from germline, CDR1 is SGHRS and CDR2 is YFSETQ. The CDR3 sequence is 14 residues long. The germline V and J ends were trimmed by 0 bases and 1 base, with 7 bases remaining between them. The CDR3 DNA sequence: TGCGCCAGCAGCTTGGTCGACAGCCAAGAGACCCAGTACTTC. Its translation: CASSLVDSQETQYF. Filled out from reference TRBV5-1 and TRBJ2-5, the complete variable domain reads KAGVTQTPRYLIKTRGQQVTLSCSPISGHRSVSWYQQTPGQGLQFLFEYFSETQRNKGNFPGRFSGRQFSNSRSEMNVSTLELGDSALYLCASSLVDSQETQYFGPGTRLLVL.

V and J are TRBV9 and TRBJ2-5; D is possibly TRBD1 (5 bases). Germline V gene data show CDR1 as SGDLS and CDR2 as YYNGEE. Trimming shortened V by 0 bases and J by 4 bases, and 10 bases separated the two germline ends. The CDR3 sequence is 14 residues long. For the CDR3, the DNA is TGTGCCAGCAGCGTAGAACAGGACCCAGAGACCCAGTACTTC. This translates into CASSVEQDPETQYF.

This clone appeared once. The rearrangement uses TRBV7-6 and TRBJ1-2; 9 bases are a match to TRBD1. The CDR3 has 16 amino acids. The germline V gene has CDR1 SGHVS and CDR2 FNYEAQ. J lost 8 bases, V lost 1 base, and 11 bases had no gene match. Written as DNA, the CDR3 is TGTGCCAGCAGCTTAGAGACGGGAGGACAGGGGAAGGGCTACACCTTC. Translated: CASSLETGGQGKGYTF.

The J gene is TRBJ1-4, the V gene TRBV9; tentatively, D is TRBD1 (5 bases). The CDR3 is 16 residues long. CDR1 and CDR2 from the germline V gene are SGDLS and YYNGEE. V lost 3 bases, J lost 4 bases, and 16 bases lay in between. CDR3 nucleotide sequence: TGTGCCAGCAGCGCCCGGATGGGGGTTAATAATGAAAAACTGTTTTTT. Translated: CASSARMGVNNEKLFF.

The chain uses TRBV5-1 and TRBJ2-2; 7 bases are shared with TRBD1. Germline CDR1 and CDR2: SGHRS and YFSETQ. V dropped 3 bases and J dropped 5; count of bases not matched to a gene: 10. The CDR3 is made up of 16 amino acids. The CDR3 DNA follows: TGCGCCAGCAGCTGGGGGCAGGACAGGTTGACCGGGGAGCTGTTTTTT. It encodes CASSWGQDRLTGELFF.

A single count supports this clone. CDR3 loop: CASSPERGPRDTQYF. In nucleotides, the CDR3 is TGTGCCAGCTCACCGGAGCGGGGGCCTCGGGATACGCAGTATTTT. This chain links TRBV18 with TRBJ2-3, with 8 bases matching TRBD2. The V segment lost 3 bases and the J segment 6 bases; nucleotides outside the gene matches: 8. The CDR3 length is 15 residues. Germline CDR1 KGHSH, CDR2 LQKENI.

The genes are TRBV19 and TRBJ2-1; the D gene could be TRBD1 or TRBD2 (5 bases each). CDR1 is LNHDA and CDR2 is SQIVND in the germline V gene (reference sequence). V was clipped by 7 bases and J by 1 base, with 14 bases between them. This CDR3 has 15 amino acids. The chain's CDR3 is CASNRDPWSYNEQFF. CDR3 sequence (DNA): TGTGCCAGTAACCGGGACCCATGGTCCTACAATGAGCAGTTCTTC. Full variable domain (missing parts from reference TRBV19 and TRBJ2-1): DGGITQSPKYLFRKEGQNVTLSCEQNLNHDAMYWYRQDPGQGLRLIYYSQIVNDFQKGDIAEGYSVSREKKESFPLTVTSAQKNPTAFYLCASNRDPWSYNEQFFGPGTRLTVL.

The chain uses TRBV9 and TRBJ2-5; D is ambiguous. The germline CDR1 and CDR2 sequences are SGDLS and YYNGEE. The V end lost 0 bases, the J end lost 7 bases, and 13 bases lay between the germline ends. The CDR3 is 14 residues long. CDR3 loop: CASSVGVSVGTQYF. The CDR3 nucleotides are TGTGCCAGCAGCGTAGGGGTCAGCGTGGGGACCCAGTACTTC. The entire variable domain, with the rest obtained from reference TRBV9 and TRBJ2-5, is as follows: DSGVTQTPKHLITATGQRVTLRCSPRSGDLSVYWYQQSLDQGLQFLIQYYNGEERAKGNILERFSAQQFPDLHSELNLSSLELGDSALYFCASSVGVSVGTQYFGPGTRLLVL.

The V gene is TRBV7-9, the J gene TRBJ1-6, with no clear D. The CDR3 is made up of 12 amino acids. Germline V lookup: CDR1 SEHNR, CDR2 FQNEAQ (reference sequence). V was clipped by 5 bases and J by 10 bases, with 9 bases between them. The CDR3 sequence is CASSLPPSPLHF. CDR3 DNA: TGTGCCAGCAGCCTCCCCCCCTCACCCCTCCACTTT.